Presented here are 32 T cell receptor beta chains from one specimen sequenced in a study of PD-1 blockade in classical Hodgkin lymphoma. The method was immunoSEQ multiplex PCR; TCRdb's version includes in-frame clones alone and lacks a portion of them. The data show about 33,000 clones, with 94% seen just once and roughly 2.5% held by the top ten. Time point defined: newly diagnosed, previously untreated cHL patient sample. The sample consisted of peripheral blood mononuclear cells (PBMCs). The origin of the receptors is a human donor with classical Hodgkin lymphoma.

The chain employs TRBV5-4 and TRBJ1-1, with 7 positions matching TRBD1. Trimming cost V 4 bases and J 1 base; bases outside gene matches: 13. The CDR3 loop spans 17 amino acids. Germline V gives CDR1 SGHNT, CDR2 YYREEE (reference sequence). This CDR3 reads CASSPDRASPRNTEAFF. CDR3 bases: TGTGCCAGCAGCCCCGACAGGGCTTCCCCCAGGAACACTGAAGCTTTCTTT. Drawing the rest from reference TRBV5-4 and TRBJ1-1, the complete variable domain is ETGVTQSPTHLIKTRGQQVTLRCSSQSGHNTVSWYQQALGQGPQFIFQYYREEENGRGNFPPRFSGLQFPNYSSELNVNALELDDSALYLCASSPDRASPRNTEAFFGQGTRLTVV.

The chain employs TRBV6-1 and TRBJ1-1; D is uncertain. CDR3 length equals 13 residues. V was cut by 8 bases and J by 1 base, with 11 bases left in between. Germline V gene data show CDR1 as MNHNS and CDR2 as SASEGT. DNA for the CDR3: TGTGCCAGCTGTTTTCGAAAGAACACTGAAGCTTTCTTT. Protein product: CASCFRKNTEAFF.

The chain joins TRBV5-1 to TRBJ2-1; D remains ambiguous. The CDR3 contains 13 residues. Trimming shortened V by 0 bases and J by 6 bases, and 7 bases separated the two germline ends. Germline V gene lookup returns CDR1 SGHRS and CDR2 YFSETQ. In DNA form, the CDR3 reads TGCGCCAGCAGCTTGGCCACGACCAATGAGCAGTTCTTC. It codes for CASSLATTNEQFF.

This clone was observed a handful of times. The chain recombines TRBV18 with TRBJ2-2; no firm D call. CDR1 KGHSH and CDR2 LQKENI come from the germline V gene. This CDR3 comprises 15 residues. V was clipped by 4 bases and J by 2 bases, with 11 bases between them. The CDR3 nucleotides are TGTGCCAGCTCACTCTGGACGGTTAACACCGGGGAGCTGTTTTTT. Its translation: CASSLWTVNTGELFF.

This sequence joins TRBV18 and TRBJ2-5; 7 bases align to TRBD2. The CDR3 runs to 15 residues. Germline trimming cut 3 bases from V and 2 bases from J; bases unmatched to any gene: 6. Germline CDR1 KGHSH, CDR2 LQKENI. CDR3 sequence: CASSPIPGLQETQYF. In DNA, the CDR3 is TGTGCCAGCTCACCGATACCGGGACTACAAGAGACCCAGTACTTC. The full variable domain, rest sourced from reference TRBV18 and TRBJ2-5, is NAGVMQNPRHLVRRRGQEARLRCSPMKGHSHVYWYRQLPEEGLKFMVYLQKENIIDESGMPKERFSAEFPKEGPSILRIQQVVRGDSAAYFCASSPIPGLQETQYFGPGTRLLVL.

This clone has only one observation. The genes are TRBV19 and TRBJ1-1; D gene unclear. The V gene lost 3 bases and the J gene lost 3 bases, with 5 bases spanning the gap. CDR3 length: 12 amino acids. Germline V gives CDR1 LNHDA, CDR2 SQIVND (reference sequence). The CDR3: CASSIRYTEAFF. As DNA, the CDR3 is TGTGCCAGTAGTATTAGGTACACTGAAGCTTTCTTT.

V usage is TRBV11-2 and J usage is TRBJ2-6; tentatively, D is TRBD1 (7 bases). Germline V gene sequence: CDR1 SGHAT, CDR2 FQNNGV. The CDR3 covers 15 residues. V was clipped by 5 bases and J by 2 bases, with 10 bases between them. In DNA form, the CDR3 reads TGTGCCAGCAGCCCCAGGGGGGCTGGGGCCAACGTCCTGACTTTC. This sequence encodes CASSPRGAGANVLTF.

The chain recombines TRBV29-1 with TRBJ1-1; a weak D match, TRBD1 (5 bases). Per germline, CDR1 SQVTM and CDR2 ANQGSEA. CDR3 length: 13 residues. Between the trimmed V and J ends, which lost 6 bases and 0 bases, there was a span of 11 bases. The CDR3 region has the DNA TGCAGCGTGGAGGGACCGATGAACACTGAAGCTTTCTTT. It translates to CSVEGPMNTEAFF.

The J gene is TRBJ2-3, the V gene TRBV15; 12 positions agree with TRBD2. CDR3 length: 16 amino acids. Germline V gene sequence: CDR1 LNHNV, CDR2 YYDKDF (reference sequence). V shed 5 bases and J 2 bases; nucleotides not matched to a gene: 5. CDR3: CATSGRLAGVTDTQYF. The CDR3 nucleotides read TGTGCCACCAGCGGTAGACTAGCGGGAGTCACAGATACGCAGTATTTT.

The rearrangement links TRBV11-2 to TRBJ2-7; maybe TRBD1 (5 bases). This CDR3 spans 14 amino acids. Per the germline V gene, CDR1 is SGHAT and CDR2 is FQNNGV. V lost 0 bases and J 1 base, leaving 7 bases between the germline ends. In DNA form, the CDR3 reads TGTGCCAGCAGCTTAGATCAGGGTTCCTACGAGCAGTACTTC. Translated: CASSLDQGSYEQYF. The variable domain in full, with the rest retrieved from reference TRBV11-2 and TRBJ2-7, is EAGVAQSPRYKIIEKRQSVAFWCNPISGHATLYWYQQILGQGPKLLIQFQNNGVVDDSQLPKDRFSAERLKGVDSTLKIQPAKLEDSAVYLCASSLDQGSYEQYFGPGTRLTVT.

The rearrangement joins TRBV10-3 to TRBJ2-2; D is uncertain. The ends were cut back, 10 bases at V and 1 base at J, with 13 bases in the middle. The germline gives CDR1 ENHRY, CDR2 SYGVKD. This CDR3 is 14 amino acids long. CDR3 residues: CATGSVGNTGELFF. The DNA of the CDR3 is TGTGCCACCGGAAGTGTGGGGAACACCGGGGAGCTGTTTTTT.

On this clone itself: Within the sample, other DNA sequences also encode this same CDR3. The chain links TRBV19 to TRBJ1-1, with 7 bases lining up with TRBD1. The CDR3 extends over 14 amino acids. Germline V gene lookup returns CDR1 LNHDA and CDR2 SQIVND (reference sequence). J was trimmed by 5 bases and V by 6 bases; bases with no gene match: 9. The CDR3 sequence: CASSFTGVWTEAFF. CDR3 in DNA: TGTGCCAGTAGCTTTACAGGGGTTTGGACTGAAGCTTTCTTT.

The chain combines TRBV30 with TRBJ1-5; D is possibly TRBD1 (5 bases). CDR1 and CDR2 (germline): GTSNPN, SVGIG (reference sequence). The germline V and J ends were trimmed by 4 bases and 3 bases, with 16 bases remaining between them. This CDR3 has 15 amino acids. CDR3 loop: CAWNPDGGYNQPQHF. CDR3 DNA sequence: TGTGCCTGGAACCCAGACGGGGGTTACAATCAGCCCCAGCATTTT.

The CDR3 sequence is CATSSGGANYGYTF. Here the CDR3 DNA reads TGTGCCACCAGCAGCGGGGGGGCGAACTATGGCTACACCTTC. The chain couples TRBV15 to TRBJ1-2, with D tentatively TRBD1 (6 bases). Germline CDR1 is LNHNV and CDR2 is YYDKDF (reference sequence). The CDR3 has 14 amino acids. V was shortened by 3 bases and J by 2 bases, with 10 bases between the two germline ends.

This clone is a singleton in its sample. The chain uses TRBV5-1 and TRBJ2-3; D ambiguous. Trimming stripped 0 bases from V and 6 bases from J, with 8 bases between. This CDR3 has 13 amino acids. In germline, CDR1 is SGHRS, CDR2 YFSETQ. As DNA, the CDR3 is TGCGCCAGCAGCTTGGCCGTCGGGGATACGCAGTATTTT. Encoded protein: CASSLAVGDTQYF.

The J gene is TRBJ2-1, the V gene TRBV5-4, with D possibly matching TRBD2 (5 bases). The V end was cut by 1 base, the J end by 7 bases, with 18 bases between. Germline V CDR1 and CDR2: SGHNT, YYREEE (reference sequence). The length of the CDR3 is 16 residues. The CDR3 is CASSLWSGLVENEQFF. Here the CDR3 DNA reads TGTGCCAGCAGCTTGTGGTCCGGACTTGTTGAAAATGAGCAGTTCTTC.

The V call is TRBV30, the J call TRBJ2-1; a possible D gene is TRBD1 (6 bases). Germline CDR1 and CDR2: GTSNPN and SVGIG (reference sequence). The germline V and J ends were trimmed by 2 bases and 4 bases, with 12 bases remaining between them. The CDR3 extends over 14 amino acids. The CDR3 loop is CAWSSDRRYNEQFF. DNA of the CDR3: TGTGCCTGGAGTTCTGACAGGCGATACAATGAGCAGTTCTTC.

This clone came up once. This chain uses TRBV5-1 with TRBJ1-1; 8 bases align to TRBD1. The V gene's germline CDR1 is SGHRS and CDR2 YFSETQ. The trim removed 4 bases at V and 4 bases at J, leaving 9 bases unmatched. This CDR3 region has 15 residues. The CDR3 protein is CASSAATGGSTEAFF. The DNA for the CDR3 is TGCGCCAGCAGCGCAGCCACAGGGGGTAGCACTGAAGCTTTCTTT.

The chain couples TRBV19 to TRBJ1-1, with no clear D. Germline V lookup: CDR1 LNHDA, CDR2 SQIVND (reference sequence). The CDR3 is made up of 15 amino acids. V was trimmed by 5 bases and J by 1 base, leaving 14 bases between them. CDR3 region: CASSDTVTPNTEAFF. The CDR3, as DNA: TGTGCCAGTAGTGATACGGTGACACCGAACACTGAAGCTTTCTTT.

The chain is built from TRBV19 and TRBJ2-1; D uncertain. From germline, CDR1 is LNHDA and CDR2 SQIVND (reference sequence). V shed 1 base and J shed 5 bases, with 12 bases lying between them. There are 15 residues in the CDR3. The DNA of the CDR3 is TGTGCCAGTAGTATAGGGGTGGGTGCGAACAATGAGCAGTTCTTC. Translating gives CASSIGVGANNEQFF.

The chain joins TRBV5-5 to TRBJ2-7; no reliable D call. Germline values: CDR1 SGHKS, CDR2 YYEKEE (reference sequence). The CDR3 extends over 15 amino acids. V dropped 4 bases and J dropped 6 bases, with 20 bases sitting between them. Here the CDR3 DNA reads TGTGCCAGCAGCCATATGGGCGGATTCCTTCGCGAGCAGTACTTC. Translation gives CASSHMGGFLREQYF.

This chain uses TRBV19 with TRBJ1-5; perhaps TRBD1 as D (6 bases). CDR1 and CDR2 (germline): LNHDA, SQIVND (reference sequence). The V end was cut by 11 bases, the J end by 6 bases, with 17 bases between. The CDR3 contains 13 residues. The CDR3 is CAGSGVLGQPQHF. For the CDR3, the DNA is TGTGCCGGCTCAGGGGTCCTCGGTCAGCCCCAGCATTTT.

The rearrangement joins TRBV6-5 to TRBJ1-2; no clear D gene. The V gene's germline CDR1 is MNHEY and CDR2 SVGAGI. This CDR3 has 13 amino acids. The V and J ends lost 6 bases and 4 bases respectively, with 12 bases between them. CDR3 sequence (DNA): TGTGCCAGCAGGATCCCACGGTCCTATGGCTACACCTTC. Protein: CASRIPRSYGYTF.

The V and J genes are TRBV5-8 and TRBJ1-1, with D unclear. This CDR3 is built from 14 residues. Per germline, CDR1 SGHTS and CDR2 YDEGEE. The V gene lost 1 base and the J gene lost 4 bases, with 11 bases spanning the gap. CDR3 residues: CASSLTGIGTEAFF. The DNA for the CDR3 is TGTGCCAGCAGCTTGACGGGGATCGGCACTGAAGCTTTCTTT.

The chain carries TRBV27 and TRBJ2-3; TRBD2 is a possible D gene (7 bases). Between the trimmed V and J ends, which lost 7 bases and 5 bases, there was a span of 19 bases. This CDR3 is built from 15 residues. The germline CDR1 and CDR2 sequences are MNHEY and SMNVEV (reference sequence). The CDR3 region has the DNA TGTGCCAGCACCCAAGGGAGGGGGAACGGAGATACGCAGTATTTT. This translates into CASTQGRGNGDTQYF.

The chain couples TRBV5-6 to TRBJ1-2; TRBD1 is a possible D gene (5 bases). The CDR3 length is 14 residues. With 4 bases removed from V and 5 bases from J, the gap between germline ends came to 15 bases. Germline V lookup: CDR1 SGHDT, CDR2 YYEEEE. The CDR3 region has the DNA TGTGCCAGCAGCCTCACCGGGACCCCTTATGGCTACACCTTC. Its protein is CASSLTGTPYGYTF.

J is TRBJ1-2 and V is TRBV4-1, with TRBD1 as a possible D gene (6 bases). Trimming cost V 2 bases and J 5 bases, with 12 bases left between them. CDR1 is MGHRA and CDR2 is YSYEKL in the germline V gene. There are 14 residues in the CDR3. Written as DNA, the CDR3 is TGCGCCAGCAGCCAATCCCTGACAGGTTATGGCTACACCTTC. Translated, it gives CASSQSLTGYGYTF.

The rearrangement links TRBV28 to TRBJ2-5; D unresolved. CDR1 is MDHEN, CDR2 SYDVKM, per germline. CDR3 length equals 11 residues. Trimming cost V 3 bases and J 5 bases, with 4 bases left between them. The CDR3 DNA reads TGTGCCAGCAGTTTCTCGGAGACCCAGTACTTC. Translating it yields CASSFSETQYF.

This chain connects TRBV10-2 to TRBJ2-7, with 9 nucleotides matching TRBD2. The CDR3 spans 15 residues. V gave up 7 bases and J gave up 2 bases; unmatched junction bases: 9. Germline V lookup: CDR1 WSHSY, CDR2 SAAADI. The CDR3 nucleotides read TGCGCCAGCACCGAGCGGGGGGTTTTGACCTACGAGCAGTACTTC. It codes for CASTERGVLTYEQYF.

The rearrangement links TRBV7-6 to TRBJ2-5, with D unclear. The CDR3 is 11 amino acids. The germline V and J ends were trimmed by 5 bases and 5 bases, with 6 bases remaining between them. Germline values: CDR1 SGHVS, CDR2 FNYEAQ. CDR3 DNA: TGTGCCAGCAGCGACAAGGAGACCCAGTACTTC. Amino acid sequence: CASSDKETQYF.

A remark on this clone: Other DNA sequences in this sample translate to the same CDR3. V is TRBV5-1 and J is TRBJ1-1; a possible D gene is TRBD1 (6 bases). This CDR3 is built from 13 residues. Germline loops: CDR1 SGHRS, CDR2 YFSETQ. Trimming cost V 2 bases and J 3 bases, with 8 bases left between them. In nucleotides, the CDR3 is TGCGCCAGCAGCTTAAAGGGGGACACTGAAGCTTTCTTT. Translation: CASSLKGDTEAFF.

The rearrangement uses TRBV27 and TRBJ1-2; D unclear. V lost 7 bases and J 7 bases, leaving 13 bases between the germline ends. The CDR3 has 12 amino acids. Germline CDR1 is MNHEY and CDR2 is SMNVEV (reference sequence). CDR3 sequence (DNA): TGTGCCAGCAAAACGGAAAAGGGTGGCTACACCTTC. It codes for CASKTEKGGYTF.